This T cell receptor beta chain was recovered during a study of T cell changes during pregnancy in multiple sclerosis. Sequencing was performed with immunoSEQ multiplex PCR; in TCRdb, only in-frame clones are kept and a portion is missing. The repertoire holds 100,000 or so clones, with just over 90% as singletons. This clone was detected once. Germline CDR1 is MGHRA and CDR2 is YSYEKL. The ends lost 4 bases at V and 3 bases at J; junction bases unmatched: 9. The CDR3 extends over 16 amino acids. The specimen comprised peripheral blood, sampled in the second trimester of pregnancy. The chain recombines TRBV4-1 with TRBJ2-3; 8 bases agree with TRBD1. The TCR sequence derives from a female donor with multiple sclerosis, enrolled in a pregnancy study. The DNA of the CDR3 is TGCGCCAGCAGCCCGAAACAGGGGGGAGTGACAGATACGCAGTATTTT. Translating gives CASSPKQGGVTDTQYF.